This TCR beta chain was sequenced in a study of cytomegalovirus exposure and HLA in healthy donors. This clone was seen a handful of times. The antigen is not known. The CDR3 runs 14 residues. J gave up 0 bases and V 6 bases, and 3 bases lay outside the gene matches. Looked up from germline, CDR1 is MNHNS and CDR2 is SASEGT. Study results and limitations: Highest at DRB1 and lowest at HLA-C, TCR association rates differed among HLA loci in a later analysis. Later on, an analysis tied approximately 17,000 TCR beta sequences to HLA alleles at 0.05 false discovery rate.

The primer mix had 60 Vbeta and 13 Jbeta primers. Sequencing was performed with immunoSEQ multiplex PCR; in TCRdb, only in-frame clones are kept and a portion is missing. The table lists about 56,000 clones, about 80% of them singletons. Donors had nominal health at sampling but likely had unrecorded immune exposures. This clonotype was sampled from a man aged 35-49 years in good health and CMV-seronegative. This sequence joins TRBV6-1 and TRBJ2-7, with TRBD1 identical over 9 bases. The sample comprised PBMCs. The CDR3 spells CASRGTGSSYEQYF. The CDR3 DNA reads as TGTGCCAGCAGAGGGACAGGGAGCTCCTACGAGCAGTACTTC.